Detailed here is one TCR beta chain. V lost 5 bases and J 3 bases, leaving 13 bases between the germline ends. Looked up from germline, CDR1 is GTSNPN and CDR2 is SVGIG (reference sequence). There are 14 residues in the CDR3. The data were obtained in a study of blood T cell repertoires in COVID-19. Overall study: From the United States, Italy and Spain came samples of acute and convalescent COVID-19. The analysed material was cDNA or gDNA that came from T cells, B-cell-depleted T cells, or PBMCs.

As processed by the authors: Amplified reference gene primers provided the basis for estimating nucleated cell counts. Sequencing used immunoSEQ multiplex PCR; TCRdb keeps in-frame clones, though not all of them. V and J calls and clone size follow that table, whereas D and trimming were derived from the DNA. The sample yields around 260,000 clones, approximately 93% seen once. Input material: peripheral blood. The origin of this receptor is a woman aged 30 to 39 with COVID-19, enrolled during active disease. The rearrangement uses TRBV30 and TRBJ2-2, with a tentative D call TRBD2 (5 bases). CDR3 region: CAWDRGLDTGELFF. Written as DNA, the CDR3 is TGTGCCTGGGATCGGGGTCTGGACACCGGGGAGCTGTTTTTT.